The sequence of this T cell receptor beta chain was determined in a study of cytomegalovirus exposure and HLA in healthy donors. Study-level information: Among roughly 180 million T cells, an earlier analysis found 90 million to 130 million unique TCR beta sequences.

Primers for the PCR totalled 60 Vbeta and 13 Jbeta. Repertoires were generated with immunoSEQ multiplex PCR, while TCRdb's copy carries only in-frame clones and drops some. Of about 150,000 clones in the sample, over 70% were seen once. Only a few counts were recorded for this clone. Its matching antigen is unknown. Study-wide results and caveats: Whilst most TCR sequences proved rare, a subset of public TCRs occurred across many donors.

Germline-derived CDR1 and CDR2 are SGHDN and FVKESK. V trimming: 1 base; J trimming: 10 bases; junction bases outside the gene matches: 8. The CDR3 is 15 residues long. Unrecorded immune exposure was likely among donors, who were nominally healthy when sampled. This TCR derives from a man aged 25 to 40 in good health and CMV-seronegative. The sample taken for sequencing was PBMCs. The rearrangement links TRBV14 to TRBJ2-1; the match to TRBD2 covers 9 bases. The CDR3 DNA reads TGTGCCAGCAGCCAAGTAAAACTAGCGGGTAACGAGCAGTTCTTC. Protein: CASSQVKLAGNEQFF.